Only a few counts were recorded for the clone carrying this T cell receptor (beta chain). Its antigen remains unknown. The data were produced by immunoSEQ multiplex PCR, yet TCRdb's version contains in-frame clones alone and is incomplete. The data hold approximately 97,000 clones, with 83% observed a single time. This sample is drawn from a study of radiotherapy plus CTLA-4 blockade in lung cancer. Overall study results and limits: Among blood TCR repertoires after radiotherapy plus ipilimumab, tumor-derived clones expanded. Early blood T cell clone dynamics reportedly forecast response best, with interferon-beta.

In chemo-refractory metastatic non-small-cell lung cancer, patients got ipilimumab CTLA-4 blockade together with focal radiation. This clonotype originated in a human donor with non-small cell lung cancer who had stable disease on radiotherapy plus ipilimumab. Specimen: peripheral blood, collected from a patient treated with radiotherapy plus ipilimumab.

The CDR3 DNA follows: TGTGCCAGCAGCTCTTTTTCCGGGAATTGGGGCTACACCTTC. This codes for CASSSFSGNWGYTF. The V call is TRBV7-9, the J call TRBJ1-2; no reliable D call. V lost 4 bases, J lost 8 bases, and 17 bases lay in between. Germline-derived CDR1 and CDR2 are SEHNR and FQNEAQ (reference sequence). This CDR3 comprises 14 residues.